This T cell receptor (beta chain) was recovered during a study of a mutant IDH1 vaccine in newly diagnosed glioma. Overall study context: The vaccination schedule gave patients eight doses in weeks 1, 3, 5, 7, 11, 15, 19 and 23. Onset of vaccination occurred 4-6 weeks following radiotherapy alone, or with temozolomide cycles. General study points: Among top peripheral T cell clonotypes, changes seemed unrelated to pseudoprogression.

The data were produced by immunoSEQ multiplex PCR, yet TCRdb's version contains in-frame clones alone and is incomplete. The sample has 55,000 to 65,000 clones; 80% are singletons. Per the germline V gene, CDR1 is SGHTA and CDR2 is FQGNSA. The V and J ends lost 1 base and 5 bases respectively, with 11 bases between them. The CDR3 loop spans 14 amino acids. With regard to this clone: Its specificity is not known.

Time point indicated: week 11, during vaccination. The investigators gave 300 ug of mutant IDH1 20-mer peptide in each vaccine dose, together with topical imiquimod. This chain joins TRBV7-2 and TRBJ2-5, with D hard to call. Material: PBMCs, obtained from a glioma patient whose treatment included an IDH1 peptide vaccine. The clonotype was recovered from a man aged 50-60 years with glioma. The CDR3 loop reads CASSLDPGYETQYF. CDR3 coding DNA: TGTGCCAGCAGCTTAGATCCCGGGTACGAGACCCAGTACTTC. The variable domain in full, completed from reference TRBV7-2 and TRBJ2-5, reads GAGVSQSPSNKVTEKGKDVELRCDPISGHTALYWYRQSLGQGLEFLIYFQGNSAPDKSGLPSDRFSAERTGGSVSTLTIQRTQQEDSAVYLCASSLDPGYETQYFGPGTRLLVL.